The 20 T cell receptor beta chains reported below all come from one sample, sequenced in a study of cytotoxic CD8 clonotypes in ibrutinib-treated CLL. Some clones are missing from TCRdb's copy, which holds only in-frame ones; the method was immunoSEQ multiplex PCR. Altogether approximately 140,000 clones are present, approximately 89% being singletons, with the ten largest covering roughly 10%. Here the sequenced sample was PBMCs, taken after 12 months of ibrutinib treatment. The receptors were sampled from a human donor with chronic lymphocytic leukemia.

The chain recombines TRBV29-1 with TRBJ1-1; TRBD1 is a possible D gene (5 bases). The CDR3 has 11 residues. V gave up 8 bases and J gave up 2 bases, with 9 bases separating them. Germline V lookup: CDR1 SQVTM, CDR2 ANQGSEA. CDR3 amino acids: CSSTENTEAFF. Written as DNA, the CDR3 is TGCAGCTCGACAGAAAACACTGAAGCTTTCTTT.

This rearrangement joins TRBV9 to TRBJ1-5; D is unclear. Deletions cut 0 bases from V and 1 base from J, with 11 bases between. The length of the CDR3 is 16 residues. The germline CDR1 and CDR2 sequences are SGDLS and YYNGEE. CDR3 protein: CASSVGVSGSNQPQHF. CDR3 DNA: TGTGCCAGCAGCGTAGGCGTCAGTGGGAGCAATCAGCCCCAGCATTTT.

The chain has TRBV18 and TRBJ2-5, with D possibly being TRBD2 (5 bases). This CDR3 has 18 residues. V was shortened by 1 base and J by 2 bases, with 20 bases between the two germline ends. CDR1 and CDR2 (germline): KGHSH, LQKENI. The CDR3 bases are TGTGCCAGCTCACCACTTGCCCGGCACGGGAACCCTCAAGAGACCCAGTACTTC. Translating it yields CASSPLARHGNPQETQYF.

This clone was recorded only once. The chain carries TRBV5-8 and TRBJ2-2; TRBD1 is a possible D gene (5 bases). This CDR3 comprises 15 residues. The V gene lost 2 bases and the J gene lost 3 bases, with 11 bases spanning the gap. Germline V gene data show CDR1 as SGHTS and CDR2 as YDEGEE. The DNA of the CDR3 is TGTGCCAGCAGCTTTGACAGCCTTTACACCGGGGAGCTGTTTTTT. It specifies CASSFDSLYTGELFF. The variable domain in full, completed from reference TRBV5-8 and TRBJ2-2, reads EAGVTQSPTHLIKTRGQQATLRCSPISGHTSVYWYQQALGLGLQFLLWYDEGEERNRGNFPPRFSGRQFPNYSSELNVNALELEDSALYLCASSFDSLYTGELFFGEGSRLTVL.

The chain carries TRBV4-3 and TRBJ2-3, with TRBD2 matching 7 bases. Germline loops: CDR1 LGHNA, CDR2 YSLEER. The CDR3 runs 16 residues. The V segment lost 0 bases and the J segment 7 bases; nucleotides outside the gene matches: 10. CDR3 loop: CASSQESGTRVNTQYF. DNA of the CDR3: TGCGCCAGCAGCCAAGAGAGCGGGACTCGAGTTAATACGCAGTATTTT.

V usage is TRBV9 and J usage is TRBJ2-6, with D unresolved. Germline V gene sequence: CDR1 SGDLS, CDR2 YYNGEE. This CDR3 contains 14 residues. Trimming removed 3 bases at V and 1 base at J, with 5 bases between. Here the CDR3 reads CASSAMSGANVLTF. For the CDR3, the DNA is TGTGCCAGCAGCGCTATGTCTGGGGCCAACGTCCTGACTTTC. Together with reference TRBV9 and TRBJ2-6, the CDR3 gives the full variable domain: DSGVTQTPKHLITATGQRVTLRCSPRSGDLSVYWYQQSLDQGLQFLIQYYNGEERAKGNILERFSAQQFPDLHSELNLSSLELGDSALYFCASSAMSGANVLTFGAGSRLTVL.

The J gene is TRBJ2-7, the V gene TRBV7-6; D possibly corresponds to TRBD2 (7 bases). V was pared by 1 base and J by 0 bases, with 13 bases between. CDR1 and CDR2 (germline): SGHVS, FNYEAQ. The CDR3 is 16 residues long. In DNA, the CDR3 is TGTGCCAGCAGCTTAGAGGGGGGGACGAGCTCCTACGAGCAGTACTTC. Encoded protein: CASSLEGGTSSYEQYF.

The gene calls are TRBV27 and TRBJ2-1, with D perhaps TRBD2 (5 bases). Germline-derived CDR1 and CDR2 are MNHEY and SMNVEV (reference sequence). Trimming shortened V by 5 bases and J by 0 bases, and 8 bases separated the two germline ends. The CDR3 has 14 amino acids. CDR3 in amino acids: CASSPAGSYNEQFF. The CDR3 nucleotides are TGTGCCAGCAGTCCCGCGGGCTCCTACAATGAGCAGTTCTTC.

The chain uses TRBV7-9 and TRBJ2-5; D not certain. Looked up from germline, CDR1 is SEHNR and CDR2 is FQNEAQ (reference sequence). Trimming pared 5 bases from V and 1 base from J, leaving 11 bases between. CDR3 length: 14 amino acids. The CDR3 DNA reads as TGTGCCAGCAGCCGCGCCCAGACCCAAGAGACCCAGTACTTC. Translating gives CASSRAQTQETQYF.

This clone turned up a few times. V and J are TRBV29-1 and TRBJ1-2; D unclear. Germline assignment: CDR1 SQVTM and CDR2 ANQGSEA. The CDR3 is made up of 12 amino acids. DNA of the CDR3: TGCAGTACATCCCCGGAGAGTTATGGCTACACCTTC. Residues: CSTSPESYGYTF.

The chain carries TRBV9 and TRBJ2-1, with a possible D match to TRBD1 (6 bases). CDR1 and CDR2 from the germline V gene are SGDLS and YYNGEE. The CDR3 totals 15 residues. The V and J ends lost 3 bases and 4 bases respectively, with 14 bases between them. CDR3 DNA sequence: TGTGCCAGCAGCGCGACAGGAATCACATACAATGAGCAGTTCTTC. Its protein is CASSATGITYNEQFF.

This sequence joins TRBV7-3 and TRBJ2-1; D not certain. Trimming removed 0 bases at V and 8 bases at J, with 8 bases between. The CDR3 totals 13 residues. Germline CDR1 reads SGHTA; CDR2 reads FQGTGA. CDR3 nucleotides: TGTGCCAGCAGCTTAACCCCAGAGGATGAGCAGTTCTTC. This gives the protein CASSLTPEDEQFF. Based on the CDR3 plus reference TRBV7-3 and TRBJ2-1, the full variable domain is GAGVSQTPSNKVTEKGKYVELRCDPISGHTALYWYRQSLGQGPEFLIYFQGTGAADDSGLPNDRFFAVRPEGSVSTLKIQRTERGDSAVYLCASSLTPEDEQFFGPGTRLTVL.

This chain uses TRBV6-5 with TRBJ2-2; TRBD2 is a possible D gene (6 bases). The CDR3 is 15 residues long. CDR1 MNHEY and CDR2 SVGAGI come from the germline V gene. With 2 bases removed from V and 4 bases from J, the gap between germline ends came to 11 bases. The CDR3 loop is CASSYGGAATGELFF. As DNA, the CDR3 is TGTGCCAGCAGTTACGGAGGGGCCGCCACCGGGGAGCTGTTTTTT.

V is TRBV9 and J is TRBJ2-3, with D perhaps matching TRBD2 (5 bases). The germline CDR1 and CDR2 sequences are SGDLS and YYNGEE. This CDR3 region has 14 residues. The germline V and J ends were trimmed by 5 bases and 1 base, with 11 bases remaining between them. In DNA form, the CDR3 reads TGTGCCAGCAGTAGATTTAGCGGCACAGATACGCAGTATTTT. Protein sequence: CASSRFSGTDTQYF.

The V and J genes are TRBV28 and TRBJ2-4; D uncertain. The V gene's germline CDR1 is MDHEN and CDR2 SYDVKM. The CDR3 is made up of 17 amino acids. The V end was cut by 2 bases, the J end by 0 bases, with 14 bases between. The CDR3 loop reads CASSLDAPKLAKNIQYF. CDR3 DNA sequence: TGTGCCAGCAGTTTAGACGCCCCAAAGCTAGCCAAAAACATTCAGTACTTC.

The V and J genes are TRBV5-1 and TRBJ1-1; D might be TRBD1 (6 bases). Germline V CDR1 and CDR2: SGHRS, YFSETQ. CDR3 length equals 14 residues. Trimming took off 0 bases at V and 4 bases at J, with 10 bases between the two ends. The CDR3 reads CASSLVAGATEAFF. Written as DNA, the CDR3 is TGCGCCAGCAGCTTGGTGGCAGGGGCCACTGAAGCTTTCTTT.

This CDR3 is CASSFAAGYNEQFF. As DNA, the CDR3 is TGTGCCAGCAGTTTTGCGGCGGGTTACAATGAGCAGTTCTTC. V is TRBV27 and J is TRBJ2-1; D may be TRBD2 (5 bases). With 3 bases removed from V and 4 bases from J, the gap between germline ends came to 10 bases. CDR3 length: 14 amino acids. Per the germline V gene, CDR1 is MNHEY and CDR2 is SMNVEV (reference sequence).

This clone was observed a few times. The chain carries TRBV30 and TRBJ1-2; D not resolved. The V gene's germline CDR1 is GTSNPN and CDR2 SVGIG (reference sequence). The CDR3 runs to 12 residues. V gave up 7 bases and J gave up 3 bases, with 12 bases separating them. The CDR3 nucleotides read TGTGCCTACTCCAATTTTGACTATGGCTACACCTTC. This encodes CAYSNFDYGYTF.

The chain is built from TRBV2 and TRBJ1-5; D is undetermined. V lost 3 bases, J lost 1 base, and 7 bases lay in between. In germline, CDR1 is SNHLY, CDR2 FYNNEI. The CDR3 covers 14 residues. The CDR3: CASSDTMSNQPQHF. CDR3 nucleotides: TGTGCCAGCAGTGATACGATGAGCAATCAGCCCCAGCATTTT.

The V call is TRBV11-2, the J call TRBJ2-7, with D maybe TRBD2 (6 bases). Per germline, CDR1 SGHAT and CDR2 FQNNGV. The CDR3 totals 14 residues. V lost 4 bases and J 0 bases, leaving 10 bases between the germline ends. The CDR3 DNA follows: TGTGCCAGCAGCTACCGGGACTCCTCCTACGAGCAGTACTTC. This codes for CASSYRDSSYEQYF.